This paragraph reports one T cell receptor beta chain. Profiled with immunoSEQ multiplex PCR; TCRdb holds only in-frame clones, not every one. Seen here are about 220,000 clones, around 94% observed once, and the top ten hold about 1.6%. The data derive from a study of control samples from healthy donors and cancer patients. Germline V lookup: CDR1 MNHNY, CDR2 SVGAGI (reference sequence). CDR3 size: 20 residues. V lost 5 bases, J lost 7 bases, and 21 bases stayed unmatched. The clonotype was recovered from a man in his fifties in good health. Sequenced: blood. The chain is built from TRBV6-6 and TRBJ2-1; 12 bases map to TRBD1. The CDR3 is CASSLIVPGQGAHARNEQFF. The CDR3 coding sequence is TGTGCCAGCAGTCTAATTGTCCCGGGACAGGGGGCCCATGCTAGGAATGAGCAGTTCTTC.